The clone carrying this TCR beta chain has a count of ten or more. What it binds is not known. This sample is drawn from a study of response to subunit inactivated influenza vaccine. Study results and caveats: Authors proposed each seasonal influenza vaccination draws in few new T cells.

The J segment lost 3 bases and the V segment lost 3 bases, leaving 5 bases of the junction unmatched. Germline CDR1 is SGHTA and CDR2 is FQGTGA. The CDR3 runs 15 residues. One entry per CDR3 protein results from TCRdb running MiXCR on the RT-PCR reads. The sample includes 630,000 or so distinct CDR3 sequences, approximately 14% of them seen just once. This receptor was taken from a man between 50 and 59 years old who received an inactivated influenza vaccine. The sequencing here drew on PBMCs from blood, taken about 11 days after vaccination. This chain connects TRBV7-3 to TRBJ2-1; 7 bases line up with TRBD2. Here the CDR3 DNA reads TGTGCCAGCAGCTTTGCTAGCGGAGGCTACAATGAGCAGTTCTTC. It translates to CASSFASGGYNEQFF.